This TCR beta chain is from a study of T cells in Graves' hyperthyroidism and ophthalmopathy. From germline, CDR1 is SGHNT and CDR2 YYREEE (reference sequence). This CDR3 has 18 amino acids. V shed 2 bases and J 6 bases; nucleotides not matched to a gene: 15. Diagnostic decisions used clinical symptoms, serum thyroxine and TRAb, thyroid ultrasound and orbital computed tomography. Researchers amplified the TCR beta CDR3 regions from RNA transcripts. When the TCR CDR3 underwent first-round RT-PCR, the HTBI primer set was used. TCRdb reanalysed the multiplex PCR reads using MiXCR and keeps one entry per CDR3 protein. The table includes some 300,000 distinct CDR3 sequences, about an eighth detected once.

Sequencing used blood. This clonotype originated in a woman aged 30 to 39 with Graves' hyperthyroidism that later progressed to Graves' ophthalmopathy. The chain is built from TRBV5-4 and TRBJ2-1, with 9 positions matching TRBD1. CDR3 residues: CASSLRKQGGQGFNEQFF. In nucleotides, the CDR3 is TGTGCCAGCAGCTTAAGGAAGCAAGGCGGACAGGGGTTCAATGAGCAGTTCTTC.